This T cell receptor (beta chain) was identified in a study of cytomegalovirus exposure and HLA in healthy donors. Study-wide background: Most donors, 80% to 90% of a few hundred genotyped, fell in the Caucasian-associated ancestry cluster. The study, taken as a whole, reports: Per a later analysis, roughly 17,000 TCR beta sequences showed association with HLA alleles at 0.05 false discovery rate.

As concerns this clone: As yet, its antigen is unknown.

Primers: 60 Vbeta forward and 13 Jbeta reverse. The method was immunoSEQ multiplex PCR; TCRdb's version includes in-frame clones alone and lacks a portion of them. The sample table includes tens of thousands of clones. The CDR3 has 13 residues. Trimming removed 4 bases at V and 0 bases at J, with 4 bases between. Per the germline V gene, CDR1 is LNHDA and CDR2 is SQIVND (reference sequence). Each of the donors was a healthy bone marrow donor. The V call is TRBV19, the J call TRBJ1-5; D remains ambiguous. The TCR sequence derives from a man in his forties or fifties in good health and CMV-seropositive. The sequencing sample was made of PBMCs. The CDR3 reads CASSTHSNQPQHF. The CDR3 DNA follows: TGTGCCAGTAGTACCCATAGCAATCAGCCCCAGCATTTT. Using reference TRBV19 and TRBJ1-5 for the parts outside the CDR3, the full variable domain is DGGITQSPKYLFRKEGQNVTLSCEQNLNHDAMYWYRQDPGQGLRLIYYSQIVNDFQKGDIAEGYSVSREKKESFPLTVTSAQKNPTAFYLCASSTHSNQPQHFGDGTRLSIL.